This T cell receptor beta chain was captured by sequencing in a study of OX40 agonist ivuxolimab in advanced cancers. Concerning the study at large: Ivuxolimab, which targeted the costimulatory receptor OX40 (CD134), was an agonistic, fully human IgG2 monoclonal antibody. Intravenous ivuxolimab was administered to patients every 2 weeks at six dose levels: 0.01, 0.1, 0.3, 1.5, 3 and 10 mg/kg. Among the approximately 50 dose-escalation patients, around 20 had hepatocellular carcinoma, around 15 melanoma, 9 renal cell carcinoma and 9 head and neck cancer. A male proportion of around 83% and a mean age of roughly 58 years, ranging from 23 to 79, were recorded for the dose-escalation cohort. Patients were allowed to have had prior anti-PD-1, anti-PD-L1 or anti-CTLA-4 therapy, and approximately 37% of the dose-escalation patients had been treated with checkpoint inhibitors. Partial responses were achieved by three dose-escalation patients, of whom one had hepatocellular carcinoma and two had cutaneous melanoma. The point of sequencing TCRbeta in the periphery was to test whether ivuxolimab changed TCR sequence diversity and drove clonal T-cell expansion. The paper covers the monotherapy dose-escalation part of the phase I ivuxolimab trial, which included N of about 50 patients.

Comments on this clone: Its antigen remains unidentified. Per-nucleotide qualities are absent, and no much larger clonotype sits a single base away.

For CDR1 and CDR2, the germline V gene lists MGHRA and YSYEKL. Trimming costs V 0 bases and J 0 bases, and their ends lie 9 bases apart. The CDR3 measures 16 amino acids from cysteine to phenylalanine. Only CDR3 DNA remains: 48 bases, in frame from the first base. To sequence the TCRbeta CDR3 region, genomic DNA was isolated from the sorted cells. TCRbeta CDR3 regions were sequenced using the immunoSEQ Assay. Entries here come from immuneACCESS through TCRdb and include only in-frame sequences with V and J called. Some clones fail to appear in such tables; in the studies checked, an unresolved V gene covers under half of the shortfall, and the cause of the remainder is unknown. For this sample there are 30,000 to 45,000 clones; 88% appear just once. Together, the top ten hold roughly 13% of the sample. Patients with a history of autoimmune disease or receiving systemic immunosuppression were excluded from the trial. Peripheral blood for TCR sequencing was collected from all dose cohorts at baseline, on cycle 4 day 1, and on cycle 7 day 1. Samples came from an open-label, multicenter, first-in-human phase I dose-escalation trial of ivuxolimab. Adults with locally advanced or metastatic head and neck squamous cell, hepatocellular, melanoma or renal cell carcinoma were enrolled in the trial. CD4+ and CD8+ T cells were sorted separately from peripheral blood before TCR sequencing.

Broader findings and caveats from the paper: At doses of 0.1 to 3.0 mg/kg, clonal expansion of both CD4+ and CD8+ blood T cells was observed from baseline to week 6. Low levels of normalized T-cell clonal expansion were also shown by some nonresponding patients. After ivuxolimab, CD8+ T cells had more expanded clones than CD4+ T cells on average. In the 0.1-3.0 mg/kg groups, partial responders were among the patients with the lowest normalized peripheral clonal expansion, particularly in CD8+ T cells. Antigen specificity was not determined for the clonally expanded peripheral T cells.

The chain uses TRBV4-1 and TRBJ1-3, with the D gene not clear enough to name. Source: CD4+ or CD8+ T cells sorted from blood, taken in a trial of the OX40 agonist ivuxolimab. This TCR derives from an adult with an advanced solid tumor such as melanoma, head and neck, liver or kidney cancer. CDR3 sequence: CASSQDSGNSGNTIYF. The DNA reads TGCGCCAGCAGCCAAGATAGTGGGAACTCTGGAAACACCATATATTTT.